This TCR beta chain stems from a study of blood T cell repertoires in COVID-19. Study-level information: The study drew acute and convalescent COVID-19 samples from the United States, Italy and Spain. In each case, the material was cDNA or gDNA derived from T cells, B-cell-depleted T cells, or PBMCs.

Some clones are missing from TCRdb's copy, which holds only in-frame ones; the method was immunoSEQ multiplex PCR. The sample holds around 230,000 clones; roughly 80% are singletons and the top ten take under 15%. The sample holds one count of this clone. The CDR3 extends over 16 amino acids. V shed 0 bases, J shed 2 bases, and the junction held 0 bases outside the gene matches. CDR1 MNHEY and CDR2 SVGEGT come from the germline V gene. The clonotype originates from a woman in her sixties or seventies with active or convalescent COVID-19. The chain employs TRBV6-2 or TRBV6-3 and TRBJ2-1, with 11 bases lining up with TRBD1. The sequenced sample consisted of peripheral blood. The CDR3 protein is CASSYSGQGAYNEQFF. Written as DNA, the CDR3 is TGTGCCAGCAGTTACTCGGGACAGGGGGCCTACAATGAGCAGTTCTTC.